The 18 T cell receptor beta chains listed next were all sequenced from one sample in a study of T-cell memory formation after mild COVID-19. TCRdb ran MiXCR on the 5' RACE reads and lists one entry per CDR3 protein. The table has about 130,000 distinct CDR3 sequences, approximately 6.3% seen once. The sequencing input was PBMCs or a T cell subset sorted from them (not recorded which). These receptors were collected from an adult woman who had mild COVID-19 (a few samples of this study predate the infection). Cell type and time point are not known.

The sample holds a few counts of this clonotype. The chain employs TRBV5-8 and TRBJ2-5; D unresolved. With 0 bases removed from V and 11 bases from J, the gap between germline ends came to 11 bases. The CDR3 is 12 residues long. Germline-derived CDR1 and CDR2 are SGHTS and YDEGEE. The CDR3 is CASSLARRTQYF. As DNA, the CDR3 is TGTGCCAGCAGCTTGGCCAGGAGAACTCAGTACTTC.

This clonotype occurred many times. DNA of the CDR3: TGCGCCAGCAGCCAAAGAGCGGGAGGGCCCTACGAGCAGTACTTC. It specifies CASSQRAGGPYEQYF. The chain recombines TRBV4-3 with TRBJ2-7; 10 nucleotides match TRBD2. Germline V CDR1 and CDR2: LGHNA, YSLEER. The J segment lost 2 bases and the V segment lost 2 bases, leaving 3 bases of the junction unmatched. The CDR3 has 15 residues.

This clonotype has ten or more counts. The rearrangement joins TRBV12-3 or TRBV12-4 to TRBJ1-2, with 7 nucleotides matching TRBD1. Germline trimming cut 7 bases from V and 6 bases from J; bases unmatched to any gene: 11. This CDR3 is built from 14 residues. The CDR3 DNA reads as TGTGCCAGCACCCTACTAGGGGGCAGTAATGGCTACACCTTC. This translates into CASTLLGGSNGYTF.

This clonotype has a handful of counts. V gene TRBV7-8 combines with J gene TRBJ2-7, with D perhaps matching TRBD2 (6 bases). The CDR3 totals 14 residues. CDR1 SGHVS and CDR2 FQNEAQ come from the germline V gene. V lost 1 base to trimming and J lost 4 bases, with 11 bases between them. The CDR3 nucleotides are TGTGCCAGCAGCTTAGGGCTAGCGCAGTACGAGCAGTACTTC. It encodes CASSLGLAQYEQYF.

This clonotype showed up many times. The chain employs TRBV3-1 and TRBJ2-1; D call uncertain. V gave up 4 bases and J gave up 5 bases, with 9 bases separating them. Germline-derived CDR1 and CDR2 are LGHDT and YNNKEL (reference sequence). The CDR3 has 13 residues. This chain's CDR3 is CASSPLGNNEQFF. As DNA, the CDR3 is TGTGCCAGCAGCCCGTTGGGGAACAATGAGCAGTTCTTC.

This clonotype was detected only a few times. V and J are TRBV2 and TRBJ2-1; no clear D. Germline assignment: CDR1 SNHLY and CDR2 FYNNEI. With 6 bases removed from V and 9 bases from J, the gap between germline ends came to 18 bases. The CDR3 has 14 amino acids. Here the CDR3 reads CASSVSIAIREQFF. The CDR3 DNA is TGTGCCAGCAGCGTTTCAATCGCCATTCGTGAGCAGTTCTTC.

This clonotype was recorded many times. The chain uses TRBV9 and TRBJ2-1; 7 bases are shared with TRBD2. The germline gives CDR1 SGDLS, CDR2 YYNGEE. The trim removed 0 bases at V and 4 bases at J, leaving 10 bases unmatched. The CDR3 has 17 amino acids. The CDR3 nucleotides read TGTGCCAGCAGCGTAGGTCTGGGCGGGAGCAGGTACAATGAGCAGTTCTTC. This gives the protein CASSVGLGGSRYNEQFF.

J is TRBJ2-7 and V is TRBV29-1; 7 positions agree with TRBD1. The CDR3 extends over 12 amino acids. The V gene end was trimmed by 6 bases and the J gene end by 5 bases; junction bases not matched to a gene: 7. Germline loops: CDR1 SQVTM, CDR2 ANQGSEA. The CDR3: CSVTGKRDEQYF. The DNA of the CDR3 is TGCAGCGTGACAGGGAAACGGGACGAGCAGTACTTC.

This clonotype was observed a handful of times. J is TRBJ1-1 and V is TRBV7-2; D ambiguous. The V end was cut by 1 base, the J end by 2 bases, with 5 bases between. The CDR3 is made up of 13 amino acids. Germline V lookup: CDR1 SGHTA, CDR2 FQGNSA. This CDR3 reads CASSLESNTEAFF. DNA for the CDR3: TGTGCCAGCAGCTTAGAGTCCAACACTGAAGCTTTCTTT.

This clonotype was picked up many times. This sequence joins TRBV7-9 and TRBJ2-2; no firm D call. Germline loops: CDR1 SEHNR, CDR2 FQNEAQ (reference sequence). The CDR3 runs to 11 residues. With 5 bases removed from V and 9 bases from J, the gap between germline ends came to 7 bases. For the CDR3, the DNA is TGTGCCAGCAGCCCAACATGGGAGCTGTTTTTT. It specifies CASSPTWELFF.

This chain links TRBV24-1 with TRBJ2-1; a weak D match, TRBD2 (6 bases). CDR3 size: 16 residues. Germline lookup yields CDR1 KGHDR and CDR2 SFDVKD. V was shortened by 0 bases and J by 12 bases, with 20 bases between the two germline ends. CDR3 residues: CATSDLMSGLTAGQFF. The CDR3 DNA is TGTGCCACCAGTGATTTGATGAGCGGACTAACTGCCGGGCAGTTCTTC.

This clonotype was seen a handful of times. The chain carries TRBV4-2 and TRBJ2-5; D is undetermined. Germline values: CDR1 LGHNA, CDR2 YNFKEQ. This CDR3 region has 14 residues. Trimming removed 1 base from V and 5 bases from J, with 11 bases in between. The CDR3 reads CASSQGGLAETQYF. The CDR3 bases are TGTGCCAGCAGCCAAGGGGGTTTGGCTGAGACCCAGTACTTC.

The rearrangement uses TRBV29-1 and TRBJ2-6; D gene unclear. The V end was cut by 4 bases, the J end by 0 bases, with 4 bases between. This CDR3 region has 13 residues. The V gene's germline CDR1 is SQVTM and CDR2 ANQGSEA. The CDR3 spells CSVASSGANVLTF. The CDR3 DNA reads as TGCAGCGTTGCCAGCTCTGGGGCCAACGTCCTGACTTTC.

This chain uses TRBV20-1 with TRBJ1-2; D perhaps matches TRBD1 (5 bases). Germline V gives CDR1 DFQATT, CDR2 SNEGSKA (reference sequence). The CDR3 extends over 12 amino acids. V lost 3 bases and J lost 8, with 13 bases in between. In nucleotides, the CDR3 is TGCAGTGCTAGTCGGGGGTTAGGGGGCTACACCTTC. Protein: CSASRGLGGYTF.

This clonotype was observed a few times. The V call is TRBV4-3, the J call TRBJ2-2, with 12 positions matching TRBD2. The CDR3 has 16 residues. The junction had 8 bases not matched to a gene; V was cut back by 2 bases and J by 10 bases. The germline V gene encodes CDR1 LGHNA and CDR2 YSLEER. CDR3 nucleotide sequence: TGCGCCAGCAGCCAAAAGCTAGCGGGAGGGCCAGAGGAGCTGTTTTTT. It specifies CASSQKLAGGPEELFF.

This clonotype was seen ten or more times. The chain recombines TRBV4-2 with TRBJ2-2; TRBD1 or TRBD2 may be the D gene (5 bases each). Germline V gives CDR1 LGHNA, CDR2 YNFKEQ. CDR3 length equals 15 residues. The V end lost 4 bases, the J end lost 7 bases, and 16 bases lay between the germline ends. CDR3 sequence (DNA): TGTGCCAGCAGCCGAGAGGGGATTAGTGTCGGGGAGCTGTTTTTT. Its protein product is CASSREGISVGELFF.

In this sample, this clonotype turned up many times. The CDR3 DNA follows: TGTGCCAGCAGCCCGATACGCAACACTGAAGCTTTCTTT. It translates to CASSPIRNTEAFF. The gene calls are TRBV7-9 and TRBJ1-1; no firm D call. The ends were cut back, 5 bases at V and 2 bases at J, with 9 bases in the middle. CDR1 and CDR2 (germline): SEHNR, FQNEAQ (reference sequence). The length of the CDR3 is 13 residues.

In its sample, this clonotype was seen a few times. V usage is TRBV7-2 and J usage is TRBJ2-4; 13 bases are a match to TRBD2. The length of the CDR3 is 16 residues. Germline values: CDR1 SGHTA, CDR2 FQGNSA. Unmatched junction bases numbered 6, after V lost 2 bases and J lost 8 bases. CDR3 sequence (DNA): TGTGCCAGCAGCTTAACTAGCGGGAGGGCCGGGGACATTCAGTACTTC. The encoded protein is CASSLTSGRAGDIQYF.